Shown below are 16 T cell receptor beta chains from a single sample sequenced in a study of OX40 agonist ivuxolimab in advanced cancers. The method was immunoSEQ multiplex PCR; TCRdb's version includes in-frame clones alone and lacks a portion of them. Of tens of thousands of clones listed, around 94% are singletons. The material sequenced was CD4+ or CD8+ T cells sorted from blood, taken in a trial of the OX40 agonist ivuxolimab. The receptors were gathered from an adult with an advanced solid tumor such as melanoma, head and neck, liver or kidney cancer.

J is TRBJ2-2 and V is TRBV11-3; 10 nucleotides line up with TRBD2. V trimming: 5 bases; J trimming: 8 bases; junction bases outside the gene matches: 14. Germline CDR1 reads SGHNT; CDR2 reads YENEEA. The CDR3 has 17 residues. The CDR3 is CASSPGSTGTSVGELFF. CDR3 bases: TGTGCCAGCAGCCCCGGGTCTACCGGGACTAGCGTGGGGGAGCTGTTTTTT. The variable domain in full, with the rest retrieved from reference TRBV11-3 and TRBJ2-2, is EAGVVQSPRYKIIEKKQPVAFWCNPISGHNTLYWYLQNLGQGPELLIRYENEEAVDDSQLPKDRFSAERLKGVDSTLKIQPAELGDSAVYLCASSPGSTGTSVGELFFGEGSRLTVL.

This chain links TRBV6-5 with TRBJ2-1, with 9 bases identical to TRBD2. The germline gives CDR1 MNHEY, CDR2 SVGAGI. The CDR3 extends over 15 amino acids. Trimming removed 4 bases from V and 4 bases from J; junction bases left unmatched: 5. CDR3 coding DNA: TGTGCCAGCAGTTTGGGGACTAGCCGATACAATGAGCAGTTCTTC. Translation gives CASSLGTSRYNEQFF.

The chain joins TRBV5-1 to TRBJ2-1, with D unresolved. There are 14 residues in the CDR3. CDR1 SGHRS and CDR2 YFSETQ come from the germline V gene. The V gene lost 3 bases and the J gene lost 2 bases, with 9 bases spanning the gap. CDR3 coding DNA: TGCGCCAGCAGCTCCATGAATACCTACAATGAGCAGTTCTTC. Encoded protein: CASSSMNTYNEQFF.

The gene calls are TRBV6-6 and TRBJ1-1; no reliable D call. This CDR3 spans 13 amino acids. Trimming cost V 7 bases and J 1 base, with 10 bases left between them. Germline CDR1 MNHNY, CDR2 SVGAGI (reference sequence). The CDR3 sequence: CASKLQQNTEAFF. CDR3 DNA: TGTGCCAGCAAATTACAGCAGAACACTGAAGCTTTCTTT.

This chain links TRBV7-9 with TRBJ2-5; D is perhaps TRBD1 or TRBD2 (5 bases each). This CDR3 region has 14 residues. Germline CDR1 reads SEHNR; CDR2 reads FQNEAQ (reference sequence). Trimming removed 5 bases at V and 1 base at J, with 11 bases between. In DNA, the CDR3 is TGTGCCAGCAGCCCACGGGGCCTCCAAGAGACCCAGTACTTC. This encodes CASSPRGLQETQYF.

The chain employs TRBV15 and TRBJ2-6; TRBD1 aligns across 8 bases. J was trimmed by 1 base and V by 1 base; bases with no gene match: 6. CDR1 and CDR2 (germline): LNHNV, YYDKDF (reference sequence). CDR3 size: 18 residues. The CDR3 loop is CATSRAAGGLSGANVLTF. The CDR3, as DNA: TGTGCCACCAGCAGAGCAGCAGGGGGCCTGTCTGGGGCCAACGTCCTGACTTTC.

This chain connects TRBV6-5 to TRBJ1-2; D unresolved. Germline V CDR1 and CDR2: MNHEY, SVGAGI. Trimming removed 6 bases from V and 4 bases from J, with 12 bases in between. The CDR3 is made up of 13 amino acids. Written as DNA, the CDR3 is TGTGCCAGCAGCTCTCGGAGTGCCTATGGCTACACCTTC. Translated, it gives CASSSRSAYGYTF.

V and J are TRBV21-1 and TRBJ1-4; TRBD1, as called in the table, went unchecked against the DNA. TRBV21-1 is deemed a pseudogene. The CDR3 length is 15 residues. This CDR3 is CASSKDGTVGEKLFF. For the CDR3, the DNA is TGTGCCAGCAGCAAAGACGGGACAGTCGGTGAAAAACTGTTTTTT.

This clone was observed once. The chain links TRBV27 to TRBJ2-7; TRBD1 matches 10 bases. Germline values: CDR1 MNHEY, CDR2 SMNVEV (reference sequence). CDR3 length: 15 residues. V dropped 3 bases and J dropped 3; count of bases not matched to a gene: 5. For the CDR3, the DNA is TGTGCCAGCAGTTTCGGACAGGGGGTTATCTACGAGCAGTACTTC. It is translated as CASSFGQGVIYEQYF.

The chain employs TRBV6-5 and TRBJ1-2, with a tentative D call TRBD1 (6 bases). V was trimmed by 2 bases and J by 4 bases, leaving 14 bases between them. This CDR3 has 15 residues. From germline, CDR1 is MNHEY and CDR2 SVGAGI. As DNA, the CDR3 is TGTGCCAGCAGTTACAAGGCAGGGGAAGCCTATGGCTACACCTTC. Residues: CASSYKAGEAYGYTF.

The CDR3 DNA is TGTGCCAGCAGCTTATCGGATGGGCGGGACCCCCAGGGAGATACGCAGTATTTT. This sequence encodes CASSLSDGRDPQGDTQYF. This rearrangement joins TRBV11-2 to TRBJ2-3; D is perhaps TRBD2 (6 bases). The CDR3 contains 18 residues. Trimming cost V 2 bases and J 5 bases, with 23 bases left between them. Germline CDR1 SGHAT, CDR2 FQNNGV.

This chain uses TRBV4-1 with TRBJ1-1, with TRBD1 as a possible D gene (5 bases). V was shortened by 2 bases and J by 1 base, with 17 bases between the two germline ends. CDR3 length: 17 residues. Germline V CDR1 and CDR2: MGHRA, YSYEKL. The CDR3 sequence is CASSQTPPGRENTEAFF. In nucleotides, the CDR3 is TGCGCCAGCAGCCAAACACCTCCGGGACGGGAGAACACTGAAGCTTTCTTT.

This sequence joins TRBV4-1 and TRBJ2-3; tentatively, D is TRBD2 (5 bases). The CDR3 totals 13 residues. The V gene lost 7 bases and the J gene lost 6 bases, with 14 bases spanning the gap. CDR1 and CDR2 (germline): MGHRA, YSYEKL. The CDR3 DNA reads TGCGCCAGCAATAGGGCCGGAGGTGATACGCAGTATTTT. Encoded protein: CASNRAGGDTQYF.

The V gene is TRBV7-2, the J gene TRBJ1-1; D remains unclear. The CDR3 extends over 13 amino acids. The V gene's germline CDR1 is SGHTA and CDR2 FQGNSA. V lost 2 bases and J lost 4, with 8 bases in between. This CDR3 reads CASSLTGFTEAFF. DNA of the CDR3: TGTGCCAGCAGCTTAACGGGGTTCACTGAAGCTTTCTTT.

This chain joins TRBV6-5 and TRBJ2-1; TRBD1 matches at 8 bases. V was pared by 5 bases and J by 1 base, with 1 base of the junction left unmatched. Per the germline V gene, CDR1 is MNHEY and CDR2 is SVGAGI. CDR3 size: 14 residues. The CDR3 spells CASSGQGSYNEQFF. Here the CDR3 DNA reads TGTGCCAGCAGTGGACAGGGTTCCTACAATGAGCAGTTCTTC.

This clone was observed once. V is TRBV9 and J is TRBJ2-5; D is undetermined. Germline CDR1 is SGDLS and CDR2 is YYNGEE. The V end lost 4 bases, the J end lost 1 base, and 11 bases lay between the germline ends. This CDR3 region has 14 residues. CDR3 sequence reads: CASSPNSPQETQYF. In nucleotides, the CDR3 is TGTGCCAGCAGCCCTAATTCCCCCCAAGAGACCCAGTACTTC.